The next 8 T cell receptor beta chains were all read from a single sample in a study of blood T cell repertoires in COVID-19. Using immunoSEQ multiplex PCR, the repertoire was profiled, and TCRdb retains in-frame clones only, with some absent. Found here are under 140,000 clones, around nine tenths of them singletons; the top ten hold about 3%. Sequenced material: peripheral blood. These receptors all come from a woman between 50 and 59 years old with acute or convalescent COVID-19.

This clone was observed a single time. The CDR3 bases are TGTGCCAGCAGTGGAGGACAGGGCGGCAATCAGCCCCAGCATTTT. Translating it yields CASSGGQGGNQPQHF. The gene calls are TRBV7-2 and TRBJ1-5; 8 nucleotides match TRBD1. The CDR3 contains 15 residues. The germline gives CDR1 SGHTA, CDR2 FQGNSA. V gave up 6 bases and J gave up 2 bases; unmatched junction bases: 6.

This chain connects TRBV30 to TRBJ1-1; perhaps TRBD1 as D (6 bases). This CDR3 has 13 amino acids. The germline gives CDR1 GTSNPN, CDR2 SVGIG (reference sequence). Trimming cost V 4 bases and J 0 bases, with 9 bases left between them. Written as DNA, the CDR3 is TGTGCCTGGACCGGACAGATGAACACTGAAGCTTTCTTT. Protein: CAWTGQMNTEAFF.

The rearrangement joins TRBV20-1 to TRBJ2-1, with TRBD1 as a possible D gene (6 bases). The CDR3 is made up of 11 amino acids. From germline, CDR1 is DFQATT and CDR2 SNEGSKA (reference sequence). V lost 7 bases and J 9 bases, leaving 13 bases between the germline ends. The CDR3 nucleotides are TGCAGTGTCGCGAAGGGGGTTGAGCAGTTCTTC. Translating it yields CSVAKGVEQFF.

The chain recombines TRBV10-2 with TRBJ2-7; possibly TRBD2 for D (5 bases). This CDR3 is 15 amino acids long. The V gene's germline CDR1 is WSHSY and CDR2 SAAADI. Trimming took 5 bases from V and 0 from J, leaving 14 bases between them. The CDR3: CASSTPLGSSYEQYF. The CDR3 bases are TGCGCCAGCAGTACTCCACTAGGGAGCTCCTACGAGCAGTACTTC.

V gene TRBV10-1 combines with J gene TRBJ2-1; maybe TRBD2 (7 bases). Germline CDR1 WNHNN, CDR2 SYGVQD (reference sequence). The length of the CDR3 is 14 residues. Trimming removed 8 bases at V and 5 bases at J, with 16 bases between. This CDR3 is CASGGGRWNNEQFF. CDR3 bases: TGCGCCAGCGGGGGGGGGCGGTGGAACAATGAGCAGTTCTTC.

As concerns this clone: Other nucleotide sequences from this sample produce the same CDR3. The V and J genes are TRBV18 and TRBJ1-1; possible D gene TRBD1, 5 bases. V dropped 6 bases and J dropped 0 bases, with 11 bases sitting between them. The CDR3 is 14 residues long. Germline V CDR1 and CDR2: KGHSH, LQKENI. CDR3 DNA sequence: TGTGCCAGCTCCCCCACGGGGGTGAACACTGAAGCTTTCTTT. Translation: CASSPTGVNTEAFF.

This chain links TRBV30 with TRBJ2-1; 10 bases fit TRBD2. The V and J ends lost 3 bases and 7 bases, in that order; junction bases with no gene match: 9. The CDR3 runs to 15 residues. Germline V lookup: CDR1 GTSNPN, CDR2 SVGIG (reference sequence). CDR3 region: CAWSPGTSAFNEQFF. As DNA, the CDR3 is TGTGCCTGGAGCCCCGGGACTAGCGCGTTTAATGAGCAGTTCTTC.

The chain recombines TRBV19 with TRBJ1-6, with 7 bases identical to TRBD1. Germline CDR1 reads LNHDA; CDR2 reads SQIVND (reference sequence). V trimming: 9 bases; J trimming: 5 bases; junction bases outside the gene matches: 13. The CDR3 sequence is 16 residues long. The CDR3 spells CASGIGRGQDNSPLHF. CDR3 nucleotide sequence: TGTGCCAGCGGGATAGGAAGGGGGCAAGATAATTCACCCCTCCACTTT.